The 31 T cell receptor beta chains given below trace back to one sample, sequenced in a study of CD8 T cells in Susac syndrome. The authors reverse transcribed 0.5 to 1 ug RNA with random hexamers. TCRdb reanalysed the immunoSEQ multiplex PCR reads using MiXCR and keeps one entry per CDR3 protein. The sample holds about 110,000 distinct CDR3 sequences, around 95% seen once. Sequencing used CD4+ T cells from PBMCs. The receptor source for this set is a human donor in good health.

The V gene is TRBV11-2, the J gene TRBJ2-3; 8 positions agree with TRBD1. The CDR3 runs to 14 residues. Unmatched junction bases numbered 11, after V lost 5 bases and J lost 10 bases. Germline-derived CDR1 and CDR2 are SGHAT and FQNNGV. The CDR3 here is CASSPWRQGRAQYF. CDR3 DNA: TGTGCCAGCAGCCCCTGGAGACAGGGGCGAGCGCAGTATTTT. The variable domain in full, completed from reference TRBV11-2 and TRBJ2-3, reads EAGVAQSPRYKIIEKRQSVAFWCNPISGHATLYWYQQILGQGPKLLIQFQNNGVVDDSQLPKDRFSAERLKGVDSTLKIQPAKLEDSAVYLCASSPWRQGRAQYFGPGTRLTVL.

This clonotype occurred once. The chain employs TRBV9 and TRBJ2-4; 8 bases are a match to TRBD2. Germline assignment: CDR1 SGDLS and CDR2 YYNGEE. Germline trimming cut 4 bases from V and 8 bases from J; bases unmatched to any gene: 11. The CDR3 has 15 amino acids. This CDR3 reads CASSFALAEGDIQYF. The CDR3 coding sequence is TGTGCCAGCAGCTTCGCACTAGCGGAAGGGGACATTCAGTACTTC.

The chain uses TRBV29-1 and TRBJ2-7; 8 nucleotides match TRBD2. This CDR3 spans 14 amino acids. Per the germline V gene, CDR1 is SQVTM and CDR2 is ANQGSEA. V lost 3 bases to trimming and J lost 2 bases; unmatched junction nucleotides: 6. CDR3 nucleotide sequence: TGCAGCGTTGAGGGGCAAGCGGGAGCCTACGAGCAGTACTTC. Protein sequence: CSVEGQAGAYEQYF.

This chain connects TRBV6-6 to TRBJ2-6; possibly TRBD1 for D (6 bases). Trimming pared 3 bases from V and 2 bases from J, leaving 8 bases between. Germline assignment: CDR1 MNHNY and CDR2 SVGAGI (reference sequence). The CDR3 runs 15 residues. CDR3 amino acids: CASSYRTAGANVLTF. As DNA, the CDR3 is TGTGCCAGCAGTTATAGGACAGCTGGGGCCAACGTCCTGACTTTC.

V usage is TRBV12-3 or TRBV12-4 and J usage is TRBJ2-6, with D possibly being TRBD1 (5 bases). Trimming stripped 3 bases from V and 2 bases from J, with 11 bases between. The length of the CDR3 is 16 residues. The CDR3 sequence is CASSLGLSPGANVLTF. CDR3 sequence (DNA): TGTGCCAGCAGTTTGGGGCTTTCTCCTGGGGCCAACGTCCTGACTTTC.

The chain employs TRBV29-1 and TRBJ1-6, with a tentative D call TRBD1 (6 bases). Trimming took off 3 bases at V and 5 bases at J, with 17 bases between the two ends. CDR3 length: 16 amino acids. Germline CDR1 reads SQVTM; CDR2 reads ANQGSEA. The CDR3: CSVDIGGRVNNSPLHF. CDR3 DNA: TGCAGCGTTGATATTGGGGGCAGGGTTAATAATTCACCCCTCCACTTT.

This sequence joins TRBV14 and TRBJ2-5; unclear D gene. From germline, CDR1 is SGHDN and CDR2 FVKESK. Trimming stripped 1 base from V and 0 bases from J, with 9 bases between. This CDR3 comprises 15 residues. CDR3 nucleotides: TGTGCCAGCAGCCAAGTTACCTCGTACCAAGAGACCCAGTACTTC. It codes for CASSQVTSYQETQYF. The full variable domain, with the rest looked up from reference TRBV14 and TRBJ2-5, is EAGVTQFPSHSVIEKGQTVTLRCDPISGHDNLYWYRRVMGKEIKFLLHFVKESKQDESGMPNNRFLAERTGGTYSTLKVQPAELEDSGVYFCASSQVTSYQETQYFGPGTRLLVL.

J is TRBJ1-3 and V is TRBV29-1, with D maybe TRBD1 (5 bases). The CDR3 is 16 residues long. Germline lookup yields CDR1 SQVTM and CDR2 ANQGSEA. V was clipped by 6 bases and J by 0 bases, with 18 bases between them. This chain's CDR3 is CSVITGLQSSGNTIYF. CDR3 sequence (DNA): TGCAGCGTCATCACGGGACTCCAGAGCTCTGGAAACACCATATATTTT.

Concerning this clonotype itself: Germline is not matched at one junction end, which may reflect a read error. V gene TRBV7-7 combines with J gene TRBJ2-5; 11 nucleotides agree with TRBD2. CDR3 length: 15 amino acids. From germline, CDR1 is SSHAT and CDR2 FNYEAQ (reference sequence). The CDR3 is CASSLNSGRAETQYF. CDR3 coding DNA: TGTGCTAGCAGCTTAAATAGCGGGAGGGCGGAGACCCAGTACTTC. Complete variable domain (other parts from reference TRBV7-7 and TRBJ2-5): GAGVSQSPRYKVTKRGQDVTLRCDPISSHATLYWYQQALGQGPEFLTYFNYEAQPDKSGLPSDRFSAERPEGSISTLTIQRTEQRDSAMYRCASSLNSGRAETQYFGPGTRLLVL.

The rearrangement uses TRBV9 and TRBJ2-2; tentative D call: TRBD2 (6 bases). The CDR3 consists of 13 residues. Germline CDR1 and CDR2: SGDLS and YYNGEE. V shed 4 bases and J shed 6 bases, with 10 bases lying between them. The CDR3 coding sequence is TGTGCCAGCAGCTCCACGGGAGCCGGGGAGCTGTTTTTT. Translating it yields CASSSTGAGELFF.

This chain joins TRBV5-6 and TRBJ2-5; D gene uncertain. This CDR3 is 14 amino acids long. The germline V and J ends were trimmed by 4 bases and 10 bases, with 20 bases remaining between them. Per the germline V gene, CDR1 is SGHDT and CDR2 is YYEEEE. CDR3 protein: CASSPQVISSLQYF. The DNA for the CDR3 is TGTGCCAGCAGCCCCCAGGTTATCAGTTCCCTCCAGTACTTC.

The chain carries TRBV30 and TRBJ2-7, with D possibly TRBD1 on 5 matching bases. This CDR3 comprises 13 residues. With 4 bases removed from V and 8 bases from J, the gap between germline ends came to 18 bases. CDR1 and CDR2 from the germline V gene are GTSNPN and SVGIG (reference sequence). The CDR3 DNA sequence: TGTGCCTGGACGGCAGGGATCTACGAGAAGCAGTACTTC. Translating it yields CAWTAGIYEKQYF.

This clonotype was observed a single time. The chain uses TRBV5-1 and TRBJ1-1; a possible D gene is TRBD1 (5 bases). There are 15 residues in the CDR3. Germline CDR1 and CDR2: SGHRS and YFSETQ. The V end was cut by 4 bases, the J end by 4 bases, with 17 bases between. CDR3 protein: CASSMDPSGATEAFF. The CDR3 nucleotides are TGCGCCAGCAGCATGGACCCTTCCGGGGCCACTGAAGCTTTCTTT.

V and J are TRBV20-1 and TRBJ1-4; D call uncertain. With 8 bases removed from V and 7 bases from J, the gap between germline ends came to 14 bases. The CDR3 is 12 amino acids. Germline V lookup: CDR1 DFQATT, CDR2 SNEGSKA (reference sequence). The DNA of the CDR3 is TGCAGTCCAATCGGACCGACTGAAAAACTGTTTTTT. Translation gives CSPIGPTEKLFF.

V is TRBV25-1 and J is TRBJ2-7, with D perhaps being TRBD1 or TRBD2 (5 bases each). Germline assignment: CDR1 MGHDK and CDR2 SYGVNS. The germline V and J ends were trimmed by 2 bases and 7 bases, with 15 bases remaining between them. This CDR3 has 14 residues. The CDR3, as DNA: TGTGCCAGCAGTGAACCAGGGACGGCGGGTGAGCAGTACTTC. Its protein product is CASSEPGTAGEQYF.

The chain links TRBV5-6 to TRBJ2-5, with 9 bases lining up with TRBD2. Trimming removed 4 bases from V and 5 bases from J; junction bases left unmatched: 6. CDR1 and CDR2 (germline): SGHDT, YYEEEE. The CDR3 has 14 amino acids. CDR3 in amino acids: CASSDSGGGETQYF. CDR3 DNA sequence: TGTGCCAGCAGCGATAGCGGGGGTGGGGAGACCCAGTACTTC.

The chain uses TRBV5-1 and TRBJ2-5; D is perhaps TRBD1 or TRBD2 (5 bases each). The ends were cut back, 4 bases at V and 3 bases at J, with 16 bases in the middle. Looked up from germline, CDR1 is SGHRS and CDR2 is YFSETQ. The CDR3 totals 15 residues. The CDR3, as DNA: TGCGCCAGCAGCCGCATTGGGACGGACAAAGAGACCCAGTACTTC. It is translated as CASSRIGTDKETQYF. The whole variable domain, remainder taken from reference TRBV5-1 and TRBJ2-5, is KAGVTQTPRYLIKTRGQQVTLSCSPISGHRSVSWYQQTPGQGLQFLFEYFSETQRNKGNFPGRFSGRQFSNSRSEMNVSTLELGDSALYLCASSRIGTDKETQYFGPGTRLLVL.

The chain carries TRBV5-4 and TRBJ2-5; the D is unclear. CDR1 SGHNT and CDR2 YYREEE come from the germline V gene (reference sequence). This CDR3 region has 15 residues. Trimming pared 4 bases from V and 0 bases from J, leaving 13 bases between. The CDR3 region is CASSPGTRDQETQYF. The CDR3 nucleotides are TGTGCCAGCAGCCCAGGAACTCGTGACCAAGAGACCCAGTACTTC. Full variable domain (rest looked up from reference TRBV5-4 and TRBJ2-5): ETGVTQSPTHLIKTRGQQVTLRCSSQSGHNTVSWYQQALGQGPQFIFQYYREEENGRGNFPPRFSGLQFPNYSSELNVNALELDDSALYLCASSPGTRDQETQYFGPGTRLLVL.

This chain's CDR3 is CASSQGHRTTNEKLFF. CDR3 sequence (DNA): TGCGCCAGCAGCCAAGGACACAGGACAACTAATGAAAAACTGTTTTTT. V and J are TRBV4-3 and TRBJ1-4; tentative D call: TRBD1 (5 bases). This CDR3 spans 16 amino acids. V was cut by 1 base and J by 0 bases, with 9 bases left in between. Per germline, CDR1 LGHNA and CDR2 YSLEER.

The CDR3 DNA is TGTGCCAGCAGCGTAGGGCTAGCGGGTTCAGTCAATGAGCAGTTCTTC. Translation: CASSVGLAGSVNEQFF. The chain uses TRBV9 and TRBJ2-1, with 8 bases aligning to TRBD2. The V segment lost 0 bases and the J segment 6 bases; nucleotides outside the gene matches: 8. The CDR3 runs to 16 residues. Germline V gene lookup returns CDR1 SGDLS and CDR2 YYNGEE.

This rearrangement joins TRBV29-1 to TRBJ2-2; tentative D call: TRBD2 (5 bases). Trimming shortened V by 6 bases and J by 6 bases, and 8 bases separated the two germline ends. From germline, CDR1 is SQVTM and CDR2 ANQGSEA. This CDR3 contains 11 residues. CDR3 region: CSVRDSGELFF. The DNA of the CDR3 is TGCAGCGTCCGGGATTCCGGGGAGCTGTTTTTT.

This clonotype was seen more than once but under ten times. The chain combines TRBV25-1 with TRBJ1-2; no firm D call. CDR3 length: 12 residues. Germline loops: CDR1 MGHDK, CDR2 SYGVNS. Trimming shortened V by 5 bases and J by 1 base, and 5 bases separated the two germline ends. The CDR3, as DNA: TGTGCCAGCAGTCGGGTTAACTATGGCTACACCTTC. It yields the protein CASSRVNYGYTF.

V is TRBV19 and J is TRBJ2-7, with D possibly being TRBD1 (6 bases). Trimming took 4 bases from V and 4 from J, leaving 8 bases between them. This CDR3 has 12 residues. Germline values: CDR1 LNHDA, CDR2 SQIVND (reference sequence). The CDR3 nucleotides read TGTGCCAGTAGTACAGACAGGTACGAGCAGTACTTC. Protein product: CASSTDRYEQYF.

The chain has TRBV30 and TRBJ1-2; D is uncertain. CDR3 length equals 12 residues. CDR1 and CDR2 (germline): GTSNPN, SVGIG (reference sequence). V lost 3 bases and J 2 bases, leaving 7 bases between the germline ends. The CDR3 spells CAWRGKNYGYTF. CDR3 bases: TGTGCCTGGAGGGGGAAGAACTATGGCTACACCTTC.

This chain links TRBV12-3 or TRBV12-4 with TRBJ2-3; 9 nucleotides agree with TRBD2. The CDR3 covers 14 residues. V lost 6 bases, J lost 4 bases, and 5 bases stayed unmatched. In DNA form, the CDR3 reads TGTGCCAGCAGGAAGCGGGAGGTCTCAGATACGCAGTATTTT. This encodes CASRKREVSDTQYF.

V gene TRBV12-3 or TRBV12-4 combines with J gene TRBJ1-6; D call uncertain. The length of the CDR3 is 12 residues. V lost 6 bases and J lost 9, with 9 bases in between. DNA of the CDR3: TGTGCCAGCAGGTCATTAGGTTCACCCCTCCACTTT. It yields the protein CASRSLGSPLHF.

As concerns this clonotype: At one boundary the junction diverges from the germline segment, which might be a read error. This CDR3 reads CASSLEPHEIPPPYNEQFF. CDR3 coding DNA: TGTGCTAGCAGCTTAGAGCCCCACGAAATTCCCCCTCCTTACAATGAGCAGTTCTTC. This chain joins TRBV7-7 and TRBJ2-1; D ambiguous. In germline, CDR1 is SSHAT, CDR2 FNYEAQ (reference sequence). The CDR3 spans 19 residues.

The V call is TRBV13, the J call TRBJ2-7; maybe TRBD2 (7 bases). Trimming stripped 0 bases from V and 3 bases from J, with 24 bases between. Germline loops: CDR1 PRHDT, CDR2 FYEKMQ (reference sequence). This CDR3 region has 19 residues. The CDR3 region is CASSLGSGGRRGTRYEQYF. CDR3 DNA: TGTGCCAGCAGCTTAGGCTCCGGGGGGCGGCGCGGAACTCGCTACGAGCAGTACTTC.

J is TRBJ2-3 and V is TRBV7-2; 9 bases are a match to TRBD2. Germline assignment: CDR1 SGHTA and CDR2 FQGNSA. With 3 bases clipped from V and 2 bases from J, the junction kept 3 bases outside the gene matches. The CDR3 consists of 15 residues. The CDR3 coding sequence is TGTGCCAGCAGCTTGGGGACTAGCATCACAGATACGCAGTATTTT. Translated: CASSLGTSITDTQYF.

The chain has TRBV7-9 and TRBJ2-7; D unclear. The CDR3 has 12 residues. The ends were cut back, 5 bases at V and 6 bases at J, with 11 bases in the middle. Germline CDR1 and CDR2: SEHNR and FQNEAQ (reference sequence). CDR3 loop: CASSPPNGEQYF. The DNA for the CDR3 is TGTGCCAGCAGCCCACCGAATGGCGAGCAGTACTTC.

The chain uses TRBV4-3 and TRBJ2-3; D not resolved. Germline CDR1 LGHNA, CDR2 YSLEER. The V and J ends lost 1 base and 5 bases respectively, with 7 bases between them. The length of the CDR3 is 13 residues. CDR3 coding DNA: TGCGCCAGCAGCCAAGGAAGGGAAGATACGCAGTATTTT. Its protein product is CASSQGREDTQYF.